Below, 10 T cell receptor beta chains from the same sample are listed, as sequenced in a study of cytomegalovirus exposure and HLA in healthy donors. The PCR had 60 Vbeta and 13 Jbeta primers. The assay was immunoSEQ multiplex PCR, and TCRdb's table has in-frame clones only and misses some. The repertoire holds some 170,000 clones, with 82% as singletons. Sequencing used PBMCs. The receptors come from a girl aged 10 to 17 in good health and CMV-seropositive.

V gene TRBV9 combines with J gene TRBJ1-2; no clear D. CDR1 SGDLS and CDR2 YYNGEE come from the germline V gene. V was trimmed by 3 bases and J by 1 base, leaving 13 bases between them. There are 15 residues in the CDR3. For the CDR3, the DNA is TGTGCCAGCAGCGGGGGAGGCGGGGATAACTATGGCTACACCTTC. Protein sequence: CASSGGGGDNYGYTF.

This chain joins TRBV7-2 and TRBJ2-3; D may be TRBD2 (7 bases). Trimming stripped 0 bases from V and 3 bases from J, with 16 bases between. This CDR3 is 17 amino acids long. Germline CDR1 and CDR2: SGHTA and FQGNSA. The CDR3 DNA reads TGTGCCAGCAGCTTAGCGGGGGGGACAACAGGGACAGATACGCAGTATTTT. The encoded protein is CASSLAGGTTGTDTQYF.

The gene calls are TRBV30 and TRBJ1-5; weak D call: TRBD1 (5 bases). Germline assignment: CDR1 GTSNPN and CDR2 SVGIG (reference sequence). The length of the CDR3 is 13 residues. V shed 3 bases and J shed 7 bases, with 13 bases lying between them. CDR3 protein: CAWSAGPGQPQHF. In DNA, the CDR3 is TGTGCCTGGAGCGCGGGGCCGGGACAGCCCCAGCATTTT.

In nucleotides, the CDR3 is TGTGCCTGGACAACCGGCGGGGAAGGTCAGCCCCAGCATTTT. It encodes CAWTTGGEGQPQHF. This rearrangement joins TRBV30 to TRBJ1-5; D ambiguous. V was pared by 4 bases and J by 6 bases, with 16 bases between. CDR1 is GTSNPN and CDR2 is SVGIG in the germline V gene (reference sequence). CDR3 size: 14 residues.

V usage is TRBV7-3 and J usage is TRBJ1-3; D gene uncertain. Trimming removed 5 bases from V and 2 bases from J, with 10 bases in between. Germline V CDR1 and CDR2: SGHTA, FQGTGA. The CDR3 has 14 amino acids. The DNA of the CDR3 is TGTGCCAGCAGCACCTCAGGTGCTGGAAACACCATATATTTT. It is translated as CASSTSGAGNTIYF.

The chain links TRBV5-1 to TRBJ2-7, with TRBD2 as a possible D gene (6 bases). Germline CDR1 and CDR2: SGHRS and YFSETQ. There are 14 residues in the CDR3. Deletions cut 1 base from V and 6 bases from J, with 14 bases between. CDR3 protein: CASSLSGDPPEQYF. The CDR3 nucleotides read TGCGCCAGCAGCTTGTCGGGAGACCCCCCCGAGCAGTACTTC.

The CDR3 DNA sequence: TGTGCCAGCAGTCCCAGGGGCTCCTACGAGCAGTACTTC. It yields the protein CASSPRGSYEQYF. The chain combines TRBV27 with TRBJ2-7; a weak D match, TRBD1 (6 bases). V was cut by 5 bases and J by 0 bases, with 8 bases left in between. CDR1 and CDR2 from the germline V gene are MNHEY and SMNVEV (reference sequence). This CDR3 has 13 amino acids.

The genes are TRBV4-1 and TRBJ1-4; D not resolved. The length of the CDR3 is 14 residues. Between the trimmed V and J ends, which lost 4 bases and 0 bases, there was a span of 6 bases. CDR1 is MGHRA, CDR2 YSYEKL, per germline. The DNA for the CDR3 is TGCGCCAGCAGCCGCGGGCCAACTAATGAAAAACTGTTTTTT. Its translation is CASSRGPTNEKLFF.

This clone was observed a single time. The gene calls are TRBV5-1 and TRBJ1-4, with unresolved D. Germline loops: CDR1 SGHRS, CDR2 YFSETQ. Trimming shortened V by 0 bases and J by 8 bases, and 14 bases separated the two germline ends. The CDR3 covers 15 residues. The CDR3 reads CASSLGQEVGEKLFF. The CDR3 bases are TGCGCCAGCAGCTTGGGCCAGGAGGTTGGGGAAAAACTGTTTTTT.

This clone came up once. The chain employs TRBV5-1 and TRBJ1-2, with D unclear. V lost 0 bases and J 0 bases, leaving 6 bases between the germline ends. This CDR3 has 14 amino acids. The V gene's germline CDR1 is SGHRS and CDR2 YFSETQ. CDR3 nucleotide sequence: TGCGCCAGCAGCTTGGTACAGTCTAACTATGGCTACACCTTC. Its translation is CASSLVQSNYGYTF.